This T cell receptor (beta chain) appears in the sequencing data of a study of blood T cells in healthy people across ages. Isolating PBMCs gave at least 6.5 million of these cells per sample. Deletions cut 0 bases from V and 3 bases from J, with 4 bases between. Germline V gene sequence: CDR1 MNHNY, CDR2 SVGAGI (reference sequence). The CDR3 is 13 residues long. Primers used in a second PCR of about 7 to 12 cycles were a sample-barcoded 5' primer and a J-beta primer mix. TCRdb used MiXCR to reprocess the 5' RACE reads, holding one entry per CDR3 protein. The sample contains 750,000 or so distinct CDR3 sequences, 20% to 25% of which appear only once. In its sample, this clonotype was seen a few times. The same specimen was also included in a second study, on T cells of mothers and their children. That work adds: Overlap in related mother-child pairs always slightly exceeded unrelated pairs, never significantly.

The specimen sequenced was blood. The chain is built from TRBV6-6 and TRBJ2-3; D not resolved. This clonotype was obtained from a boy younger than 18 in good health. The CDR3 reads CASSYSVTDTQYF. In nucleotides, the CDR3 is TGTGCCAGCAGTTACTCGGTGACAGATACGCAGTATTTT.